This T cell receptor beta chain was sequenced for a study of T-cell reconstitution after alpha-beta-depleted transplantation in children. This clonotype was counted ten times or more. This sample's TCRbeta library carried unique molecular identifier barcodes. Via MiXCR, TCRdb re-called the PCR reads, giving one row per CDR3 protein. The top ten clones hold around 4% of a sample with about 360,000 distinct CDR3 sequences, roughly 15% of them seen once. With 3 bases removed from V and 2 bases from J, the gap between germline ends came to 13 bases. CDR1 is DFQATT, CDR2 SNEGSKA, per germline (reference sequence). The CDR3 spans 14 residues.

This sequence was found in a human donor who donated a stem cell graft to a child with Fanconi anemia. The source was PBMCs, collected from the stem cell graft. V gene TRBV20-1 combines with J gene TRBJ2-5, with TRBD1 as a possible D gene (6 bases). The CDR3 region is CSASPWDTQETQYF. Here the CDR3 DNA reads TGCAGTGCTAGCCCTTGGGACACGCAAGAGACCCAGTACTTC.